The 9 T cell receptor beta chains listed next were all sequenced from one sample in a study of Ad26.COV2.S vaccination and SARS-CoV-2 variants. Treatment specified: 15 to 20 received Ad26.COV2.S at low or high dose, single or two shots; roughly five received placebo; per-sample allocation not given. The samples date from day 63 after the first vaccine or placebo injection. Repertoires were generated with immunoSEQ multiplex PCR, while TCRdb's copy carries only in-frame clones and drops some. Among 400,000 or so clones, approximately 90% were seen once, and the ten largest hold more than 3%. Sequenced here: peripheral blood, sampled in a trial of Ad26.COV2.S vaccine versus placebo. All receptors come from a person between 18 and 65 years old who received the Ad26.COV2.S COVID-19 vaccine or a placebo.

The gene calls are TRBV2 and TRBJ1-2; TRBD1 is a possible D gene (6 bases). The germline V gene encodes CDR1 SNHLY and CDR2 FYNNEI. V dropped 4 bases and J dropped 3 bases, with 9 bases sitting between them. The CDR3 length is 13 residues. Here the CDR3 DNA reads TGTGCCAGCAGTGTGGACAGTGACTATGGCTACACCTTC. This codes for CASSVDSDYGYTF.

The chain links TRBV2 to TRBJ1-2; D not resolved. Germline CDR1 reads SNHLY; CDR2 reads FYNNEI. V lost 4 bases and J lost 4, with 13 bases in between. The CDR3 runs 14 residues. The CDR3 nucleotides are TGTGCCAGCAGTGTCCTACTGTCAGCCTATGGCTACACCTTC. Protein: CASSVLLSAYGYTF.

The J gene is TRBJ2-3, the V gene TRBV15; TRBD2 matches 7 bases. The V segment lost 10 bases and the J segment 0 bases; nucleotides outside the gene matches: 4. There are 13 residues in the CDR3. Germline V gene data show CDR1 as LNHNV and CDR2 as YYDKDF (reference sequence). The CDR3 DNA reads TGTGCCAGCATAGCGGGTAGCACAGATACGCAGTATTTT. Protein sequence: CASIAGSTDTQYF. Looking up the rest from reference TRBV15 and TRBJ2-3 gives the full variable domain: DAMVIQNPRYQVTQFGKPVTLSCSQTLNHNVMYWYQQKSSQAPKLLFHYYDKDFNNEADTPDNFQSRRPNTSFCFLDIRSPGLGDTAMYLCASIAGSTDTQYFGPGTRLTVL.

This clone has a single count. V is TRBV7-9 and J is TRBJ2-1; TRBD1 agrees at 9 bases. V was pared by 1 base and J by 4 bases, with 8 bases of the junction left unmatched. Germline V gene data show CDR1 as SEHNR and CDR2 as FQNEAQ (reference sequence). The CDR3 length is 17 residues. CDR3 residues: CASSLGRTGEKYNEQFF. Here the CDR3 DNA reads TGTGCCAGCAGCTTAGGGCGGACAGGGGAAAAGTACAATGAGCAGTTCTTC.

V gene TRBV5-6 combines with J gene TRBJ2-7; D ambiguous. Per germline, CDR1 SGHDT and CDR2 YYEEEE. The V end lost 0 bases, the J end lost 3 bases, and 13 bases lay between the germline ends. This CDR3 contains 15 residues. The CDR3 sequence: CASSLDASSHYEQYF. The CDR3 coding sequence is TGTGCCAGCAGCTTGGATGCATCCAGCCACTACGAGCAGTACTTC.

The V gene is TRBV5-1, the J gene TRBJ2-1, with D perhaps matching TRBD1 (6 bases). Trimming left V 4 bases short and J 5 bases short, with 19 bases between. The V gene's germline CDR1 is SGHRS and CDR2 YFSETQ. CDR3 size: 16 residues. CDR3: CASSGYTWGPDNEQFF. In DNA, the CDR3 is TGCGCCAGCAGCGGATACACGTGGGGGCCGGACAATGAGCAGTTCTTC.

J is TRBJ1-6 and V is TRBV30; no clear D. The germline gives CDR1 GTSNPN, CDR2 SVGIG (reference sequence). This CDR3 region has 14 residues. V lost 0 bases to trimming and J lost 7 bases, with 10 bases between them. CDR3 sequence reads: CAWSVGQSNSPLHF. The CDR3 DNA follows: TGTGCCTGGAGTGTAGGGCAGTCGAATTCACCCCTCCACTTT.

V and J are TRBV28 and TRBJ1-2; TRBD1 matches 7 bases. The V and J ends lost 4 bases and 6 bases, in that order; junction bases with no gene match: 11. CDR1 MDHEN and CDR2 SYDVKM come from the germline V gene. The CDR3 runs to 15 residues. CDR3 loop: CASSSGTENTDGYTF. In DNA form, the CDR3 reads TGTGCCAGCAGTTCCGGGACAGAAAATACAGATGGCTACACCTTC.

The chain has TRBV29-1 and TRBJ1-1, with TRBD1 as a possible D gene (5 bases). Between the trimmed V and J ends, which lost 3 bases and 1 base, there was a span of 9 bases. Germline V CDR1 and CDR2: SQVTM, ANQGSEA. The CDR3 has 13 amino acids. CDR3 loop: CSVDQGTNTEAFF. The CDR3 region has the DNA TGCAGCGTTGATCAGGGTACGAACACTGAAGCTTTCTTT.